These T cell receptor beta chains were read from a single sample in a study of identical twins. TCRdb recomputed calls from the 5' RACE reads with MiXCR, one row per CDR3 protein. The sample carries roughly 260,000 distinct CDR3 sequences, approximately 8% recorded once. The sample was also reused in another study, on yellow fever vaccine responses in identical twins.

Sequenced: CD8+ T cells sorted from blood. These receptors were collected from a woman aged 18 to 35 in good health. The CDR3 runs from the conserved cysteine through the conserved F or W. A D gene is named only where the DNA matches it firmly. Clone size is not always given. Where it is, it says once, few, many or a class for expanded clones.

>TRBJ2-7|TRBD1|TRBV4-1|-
TGCGCCAGCAGCCATGCACAGGGGACCTACGAGCAGTACTTC
CASSHAQGTYEQYF
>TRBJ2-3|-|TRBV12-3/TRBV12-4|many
TGTGCCAGCAGCCTCGGAGGGCCCCCAGATACGCAGTATTTT
CASSLGGPPDTQYF
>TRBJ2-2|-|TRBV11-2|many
TGTGCCAGCAGCCTGGGGGGAGGCAACACCGGGGAGCTGTTTTTT
CASSLGGGNTGELFF
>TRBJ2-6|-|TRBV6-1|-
TGTGCCAGCAGTCTTTTTACAGGGTCCGGGGCCAACGTCCTGACTTTC
CASSLFTGSGANVLTF
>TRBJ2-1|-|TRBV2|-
TGTGCCAGCAGCCCCACAAAGAAGGAGCAGTTCTTC
CASSPTKKEQFF
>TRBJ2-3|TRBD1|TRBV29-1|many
TGCAGCGTTGAAGAGCTACAGGGGGCAGATACGCAGTATTTT
CSVEELQGADTQYF
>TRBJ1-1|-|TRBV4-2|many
TGTGCCAGCAGCTTCAGGACAGATGGGAACACTGAAGCTTTCTTT
CASSFRTDGNTEAFF
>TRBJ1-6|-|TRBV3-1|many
TGTGCCAGCAGCCAAGAGGCCGGGCTCGATTCACCCCTCCACTTT
CASSQEAGLDSPLHF
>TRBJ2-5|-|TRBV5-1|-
TGCGCCAGCAGCTTGGAAACGGTCGTAGAGACCCAGTACTTC
CASSLETVVETQYF
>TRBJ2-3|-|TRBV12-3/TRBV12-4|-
TGTGCCAGCAGTTCAGGGACTTACTCCGTGGATACGCAGTATTTT
CASSSGTYSVDTQYF
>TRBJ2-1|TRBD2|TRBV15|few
TGTGCCACCAGCACCGATTATAGCGGGGGGCGGATGAATGAGCAGTTCTTC
CATSTDYSGGRMNEQFF
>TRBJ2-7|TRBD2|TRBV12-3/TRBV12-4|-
TGTGCCAGCGGCAGAGTGGGACTAGCGGAAAACGAGCAGTACTTC
CASGRVGLAENEQYF
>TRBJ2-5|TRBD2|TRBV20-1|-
TGCAGTGCTAGAGTTAAGCGGGGCCACCTACGGGGAGAGACCCAGTACTTC
CSARVKRGHLRGETQYF
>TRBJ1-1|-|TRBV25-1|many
TGTGCCAGCAGTGATTTCGGGGTAGACACTGAAGCTTTCTTT
CASSDFGVDTEAFF
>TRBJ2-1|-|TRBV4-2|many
TGTGCCAGCAGCCAAGATCACGGGAATGAGCAGTTCTTC
CASSQDHGNEQFF
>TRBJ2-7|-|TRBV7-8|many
TGTGCCAGCAGTCGAGGAGATCCTTACGAGCAGTACTTC
CASSRGDPYEQYF
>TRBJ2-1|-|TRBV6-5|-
TGTGCCAGCAGTTACAACGAGGACAATGAGCAGTTCTTC
CASSYNEDNEQFF
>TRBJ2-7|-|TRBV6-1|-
TGTGCCAGCAGTGAAGGGGACTCAAGCTCCTACGAGCAGTACTTC
CASSEGDSSSYEQYF
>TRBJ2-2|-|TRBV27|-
TGTGCCAGCAGCTCGTTGCTGGCAGCTTCGAACACCGGGGAGCTGTTTTTT
CASSSLLAASNTGELFF
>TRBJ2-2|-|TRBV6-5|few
TGTGCCAGCAGTCACCGGACAGAGGCCACCGGGGAGCTGTTTTTT
CASSHRTEATGELFF
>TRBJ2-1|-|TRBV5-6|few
TGTGCCAGCAGCTTGGGACTTCCCTATGAGCAGTTCTTC
CASSLGLPYEQFF
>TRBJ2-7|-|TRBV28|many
TGTGCCAGCAGTTTCGGCCCGGGACACTCCTACGAGCAGTACTTC
CASSFGPGHSYEQYF
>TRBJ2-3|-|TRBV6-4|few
TGTGCCAGCAGCGCTATAGACACAGATACGCAGTATTTT
CASSAIDTDTQYF
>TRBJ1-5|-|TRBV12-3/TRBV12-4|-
TGTGCCAGCAGTTTAGGGGGCGGGGATAGCAATCAGCCCCAGCATTTT
CASSLGGGDSNQPQHF
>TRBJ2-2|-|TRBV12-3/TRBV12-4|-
TGTGCCAGCAGTCTTAGCGGAGTAGGCCCCGGGGAGCTGTTTTTT
CASSLSGVGPGELFF
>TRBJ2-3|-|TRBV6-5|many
TGTGCCAGCAGTTTTGGGACTCTCCAGTATTTT
CASSFGTLQYF
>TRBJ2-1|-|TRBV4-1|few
TGCGCCAGCAGCGGTCTAGAGGACAATGAGCAGTTCTTC
CASSGLEDNEQFF
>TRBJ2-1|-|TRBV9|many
TGTGCCAGCAGCGGAGCCGGGGATGAGCAGTTCTTC
CASSGAGDEQFF
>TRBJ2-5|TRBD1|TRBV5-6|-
TGTGCCAGCAGCTTGGCGTTTTGGACAGGAGACCGGGGGACCCAGTACTTC
CASSLAFWTGDRGTQYF
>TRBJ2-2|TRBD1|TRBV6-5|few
TGTGCCAGCAGTTACGGGACAGACACCGGGGAGCTGTTTTTT
CASSYGTDTGELFF
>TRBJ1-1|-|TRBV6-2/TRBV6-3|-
TGTGCCAGCAGTTACAAAGTGAACACTGAAGCTTTCTTT
CASSYKVNTEAFF
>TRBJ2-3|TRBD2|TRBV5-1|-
TGCGCCAGCAGCCCCATAGCGGGAAGCACAGATACGCAGTATTTT
CASSPIAGSTDTQYF
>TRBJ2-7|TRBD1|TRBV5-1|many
TGCGCCAGCAGCCCGGGACAGCTCAACTACGAGCAGTACTTC
CASSPGQLNYEQYF
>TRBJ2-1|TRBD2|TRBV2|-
TGTGCCAGCTCTCCCTGGGGGACTAGTCTACACAATGAGCAGTTCTTC
CASSPWGTSLHNEQFF
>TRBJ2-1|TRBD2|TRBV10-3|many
TGTGCCATCAGTGGCAGGACTAGCGGGAGGACCCCAGCCTCCTACAATGAGCAGTTCTTC
CAISGRTSGRTPASYNEQFF
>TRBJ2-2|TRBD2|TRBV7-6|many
TGTGCCAGCAGCCCGAACGGACTAGCGGGAGCGGCCGGGGAGCTGTTTTTT
CASSPNGLAGAAGELFF
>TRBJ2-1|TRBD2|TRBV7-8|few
TGTGCCAGCAGCTTATTCAGCGGGGCCTCGGATGAGCAGTTCTTC
CASSLFSGASDEQFF
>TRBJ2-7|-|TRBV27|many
TGTGCCAGCAGTCCGCTCCCCAGGCACGAGCAGTACTTC
CASSPLPRHEQYF
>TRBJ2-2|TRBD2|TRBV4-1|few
TGCGCCAGCAGCCAAGATTGGGGACTAGCGGAGCTGTTTTTT
CASSQDWGLAELFF
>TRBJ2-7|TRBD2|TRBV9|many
TGTGCCAGCAGCTCGCCGACTAGCGGCATTTCCTACGAGCAGTACTTC
CASSSPTSGISYEQYF
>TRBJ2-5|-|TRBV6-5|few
TGTGCCAGCAGTTATCGGGATAGCGTCCCCCAAGAGACCCAGTACTTC
CASSYRDSVPQETQYF
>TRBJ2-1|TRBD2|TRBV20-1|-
TGCAGTGCTAGTTTTAGCGGGGGGGTCAATGAGCAGTTCTTC
CSASFSGGVNEQFF
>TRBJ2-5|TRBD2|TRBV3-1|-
TGTGCCAGCAGCCAAGATTTACAGCGGGGAGTGACCCAGTACTTC
CASSQDLQRGVTQYF
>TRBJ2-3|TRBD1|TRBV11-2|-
TGTGCCAGCAGCCTCCGGGACAGGGTTTTAGATACGCAGTATTTT
CASSLRDRVLDTQYF
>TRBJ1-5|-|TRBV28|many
TGTGCCAGCCCCTGGTCCACGGGGATCAATCAGCCCCAGCATTTT
CASPWSTGINQPQHF
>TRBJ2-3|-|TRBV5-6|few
TGTGCCAGCAGCGGAGGGGTGGACACAGATACGCAGTATTTT
CASSGGVDTDTQYF